This TCR beta chain was recovered during a study of T cells in Graves' hyperthyroidism and ophthalmopathy. Background on the study: The blood sample was taken at first diagnosis, before treatment began.

This clonotype has at least ten counts. Its target is not known. TCR beta CDR3 region amplification was performed from RNA transcripts. When the TCR CDR3 underwent first-round RT-PCR, the HTBI primer set was used. A single record per CDR3 protein comes from TCRdb applying MiXCR to the multiplex PCR reads. The profile covers 300,000 to 500,000 distinct CDR3 sequences, with roughly 13% appearing a single time and 28% taken by the ten largest. Inclusion characteristics of ophthalmopathy patients comprised a Clinical Activity Score of at least 3, a NOSPECS grade of at least 4, and duration under 3 months. Any patient presenting with uncontrolled infection, other autoimmune disease, pregnancy or lactation was left out. The CDR3 is 16 residues long. V lost 8 bases and J lost 3; bases outside the gene matches: 10. Looked up from germline, CDR1 is LGHDT and CDR2 is YNNKEL (reference sequence). Overall study findings and caveats: A 13 V-J model separated ophthalmopathy from stable hyperthyroidism.

This TCR derives from a man aged 50 to 60 with Graves' ophthalmopathy. The sample consisted of blood. This chain uses TRBV3-1 with TRBJ2-2; 9 positions match TRBD1. The DNA for the CDR3 is TGTGCCAGCTCCAGCCGTGGACAGGGGTACACCGGGGAGCTGTTTTTT. Translating gives CASSSRGQGYTGELFF.